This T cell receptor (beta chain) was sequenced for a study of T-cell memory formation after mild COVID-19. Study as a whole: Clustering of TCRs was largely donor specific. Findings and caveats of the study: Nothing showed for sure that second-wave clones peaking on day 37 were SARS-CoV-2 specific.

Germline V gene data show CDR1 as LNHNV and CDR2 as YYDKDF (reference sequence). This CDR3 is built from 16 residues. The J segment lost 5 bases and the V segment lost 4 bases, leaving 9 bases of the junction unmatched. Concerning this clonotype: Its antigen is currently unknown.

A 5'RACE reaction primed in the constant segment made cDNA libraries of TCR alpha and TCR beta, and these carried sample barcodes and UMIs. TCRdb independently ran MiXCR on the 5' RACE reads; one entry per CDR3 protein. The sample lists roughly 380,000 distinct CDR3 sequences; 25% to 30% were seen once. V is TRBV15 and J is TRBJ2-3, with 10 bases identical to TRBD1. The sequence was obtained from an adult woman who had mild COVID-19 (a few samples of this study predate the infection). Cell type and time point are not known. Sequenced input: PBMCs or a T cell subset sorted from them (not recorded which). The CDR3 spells CATSILGTGEKDTQYF. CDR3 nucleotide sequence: TGTGCCACCAGCATCCTCGGGACAGGGGAGAAAGATACGCAGTATTTT.